The 14 T cell receptor beta chains in this list originate from one sample, sequenced in a study of brain T cells in children with intractable seizures. The time point: blood from clinic visit 5 months post-surgery; TSC patient then seizure free. The data were produced by immunoSEQ multiplex PCR, yet TCRdb's version contains in-frame clones alone and is incomplete. Among a few hundred thousand clones listed, about 93% were seen once. The sequenced sample was peripheral blood, obtained 4 to 5 months after surgery. These receptors were collected from a boy in the first two years of life with tuberous sclerosis and intractable seizures.

The V gene is TRBV27, the J gene TRBJ2-7, with TRBD1 as a possible D gene (5 bases). The CDR3 has 14 amino acids. CDR1 is MNHEY and CDR2 is SMNVEV in the germline V gene (reference sequence). V was shortened by 8 bases and J by 0 bases, with 14 bases between the two germline ends. In DNA, the CDR3 is TGTGCCAGCTCCTTTGGGGCTGCCTCCTACGAGCAGTACTTC. Translated: CASSFGAASYEQYF.

V usage is TRBV20-1 and J usage is TRBJ1-2; D gene unclear. CDR1 DFQATT and CDR2 SNEGSKA come from the germline V gene (reference sequence). Deletions cut 7 bases from V and 7 bases from J, with 13 bases between. There are 11 residues in the CDR3. The CDR3 reads CSVLAGFGYTF. CDR3 in DNA: TGCAGTGTCTTGGCAGGCTTTGGCTACACCTTC.

V and J are TRBV2 and TRBJ2-1; D is undetermined. The CDR3 is 14 residues long. V lost 3 bases and J 7 bases, leaving 13 bases between the germline ends. CDR1 is SNHLY and CDR2 is FYNNEI in the germline V gene. The CDR3 nucleotides read TGTGCCAGCAGTGATGGGCTATCTCGGAATGAGCAGTTCTTC. Protein: CASSDGLSRNEQFF. Based on the CDR3 plus reference TRBV2 and TRBJ2-1, the full variable domain is EPEVTQTPSHQVTQMGQEVILRCVPISNHLYFYWYRQILGQKVEFLVSFYNNEISEKSEIFDDQFSVERPDGSNFTLKIRSTKLEDSAMYFCASSDGLSRNEQFFGPGTRLTVL.

The rearrangement uses TRBV9 and TRBJ1-3, with D hard to call. The length of the CDR3 is 16 residues. V was cut by 1 base and J by 0 bases, with 11 bases left in between. CDR1 is SGDLS, CDR2 YYNGEE, per germline. The CDR3 loop reads CASSVTTENSGNTIYF. The CDR3 coding sequence is TGTGCCAGCAGCGTAACTACAGAAAACTCTGGAAACACCATATATTTT.

In DNA, the CDR3 is TGTGCCAGCAGTTCCTATAGCGGGATCGGCTACGAGCAGTACTTC. The encoded protein is CASSSYSGIGYEQYF. J is TRBJ2-7 and V is TRBV6-5; 8 nucleotides agree with TRBD2. The V segment lost 4 bases and the J segment 3 bases; nucleotides outside the gene matches: 8. Germline V gene sequence: CDR1 MNHEY, CDR2 SVGAGI. The CDR3 is 15 amino acids.

V is TRBV12-5 and J is TRBJ2-7; D uncertain. In germline, CDR1 is LGHNT, CDR2 FRNRAP. The ends were cut back, 3 bases at V and 6 bases at J, with 12 bases in the middle. The CDR3 totals 13 residues. DNA for the CDR3: TGTGCTAGTGGTTTTATCCCCTCGGCCGAGCAGTACTTC. It translates to CASGFIPSAEQYF.

This clone has only one observation. Other DNA sequences from this sample encode an identical CDR3 as well. The J gene is TRBJ1-3, the V gene TRBV20-1; D is ambiguous. Trimming took 2 bases from V and 2 from J, leaving 1 base between them. This CDR3 spans 11 amino acids. Germline loops: CDR1 DFQATT, CDR2 SNEGSKA (reference sequence). The CDR3 is CSARPGNTIYF. The CDR3 bases are TGCAGTGCTAGACCTGGAAACACCATATATTTT.

The rearrangement links TRBV6-1 to TRBJ2-3; D may be TRBD1 (5 bases). Between the trimmed V and J ends, which lost 4 bases and 4 bases, there was a span of 21 bases. CDR1 MNHNS and CDR2 SASEGT come from the germline V gene. This CDR3 spans 17 amino acids. The CDR3 DNA sequence: TGTGCCAGCAGTGCCGGTTTAGGGGCGGCTGGGGCAGATACGCAGTATTTT. This translates into CASSAGLGAAGADTQYF.

The CDR3 is CASTDRVASEQYF. CDR3 nucleotides: TGTGCCTCCACCGATAGGGTAGCTTCCGAGCAGTACTTC. The chain uses TRBV30 and TRBJ2-7; no definite D call. The CDR3 is 13 amino acids. Germline lookup yields CDR1 GTSNPN and CDR2 SVGIG (reference sequence). V was shortened by 7 bases and J by 6 bases, with 19 bases between the two germline ends.

This chain connects TRBV29-1 to TRBJ2-7; D may be TRBD1 (6 bases). The CDR3 runs 12 residues. Germline V gene lookup returns CDR1 SQVTM and CDR2 ANQGSEA. V lost 6 bases and J 5 bases, leaving 14 bases between the germline ends. The CDR3 sequence: CSVGKQGNEQYF. CDR3 nucleotide sequence: TGCAGCGTCGGAAAGCAGGGGAACGAGCAGTACTTC.

This clone was seen once. The chain joins TRBV18 to TRBJ2-7; unclear D gene. V was pared by 5 bases and J by 0 bases, with 2 bases between. Germline V gives CDR1 KGHSH, CDR2 LQKENI. This CDR3 comprises 11 residues. CDR3 coding DNA: TGTGCCAGCTCAGACTCCTACGAGCAGTACTTC. Protein sequence: CASSDSYEQYF.

The chain employs TRBV7-4 and TRBJ1-5, with D perhaps TRBD1 (6 bases). The CDR3 is 13 amino acids. V was pared by 5 bases and J by 6 bases, with 11 bases between. Germline loops: CDR1 SGHVT, CDR2 SQSDAQ. In DNA, the CDR3 is TGTGCCAGCAGCCACAGGGCCCTTCAGCCCCAGCATTTT. Its translation is CASSHRALQPQHF.

The chain employs TRBV10-1 and TRBJ2-7; no definite D call. Per the germline V gene, CDR1 is WNHNN and CDR2 is SYGVQD (reference sequence). The CDR3 contains 14 residues. With 5 bases removed from V and 2 bases from J, the gap between germline ends came to 13 bases. The CDR3 region is CASSPGPWTYEQYF. Written as DNA, the CDR3 is TGCGCCAGCAGTCCGGGCCCTTGGACCTACGAGCAGTACTTC.

The rearrangement links TRBV9 to TRBJ2-5; D is unclear. The length of the CDR3 is 15 residues. Germline CDR1 and CDR2: SGDLS and YYNGEE. Trimming took 0 bases from V and 1 from J, leaving 10 bases between them. The DNA for the CDR3 is TGTGCCAGCAGCGTAGCAAACCAACTCCAAGAGACCCAGTACTTC. It specifies CASSVANQLQETQYF.